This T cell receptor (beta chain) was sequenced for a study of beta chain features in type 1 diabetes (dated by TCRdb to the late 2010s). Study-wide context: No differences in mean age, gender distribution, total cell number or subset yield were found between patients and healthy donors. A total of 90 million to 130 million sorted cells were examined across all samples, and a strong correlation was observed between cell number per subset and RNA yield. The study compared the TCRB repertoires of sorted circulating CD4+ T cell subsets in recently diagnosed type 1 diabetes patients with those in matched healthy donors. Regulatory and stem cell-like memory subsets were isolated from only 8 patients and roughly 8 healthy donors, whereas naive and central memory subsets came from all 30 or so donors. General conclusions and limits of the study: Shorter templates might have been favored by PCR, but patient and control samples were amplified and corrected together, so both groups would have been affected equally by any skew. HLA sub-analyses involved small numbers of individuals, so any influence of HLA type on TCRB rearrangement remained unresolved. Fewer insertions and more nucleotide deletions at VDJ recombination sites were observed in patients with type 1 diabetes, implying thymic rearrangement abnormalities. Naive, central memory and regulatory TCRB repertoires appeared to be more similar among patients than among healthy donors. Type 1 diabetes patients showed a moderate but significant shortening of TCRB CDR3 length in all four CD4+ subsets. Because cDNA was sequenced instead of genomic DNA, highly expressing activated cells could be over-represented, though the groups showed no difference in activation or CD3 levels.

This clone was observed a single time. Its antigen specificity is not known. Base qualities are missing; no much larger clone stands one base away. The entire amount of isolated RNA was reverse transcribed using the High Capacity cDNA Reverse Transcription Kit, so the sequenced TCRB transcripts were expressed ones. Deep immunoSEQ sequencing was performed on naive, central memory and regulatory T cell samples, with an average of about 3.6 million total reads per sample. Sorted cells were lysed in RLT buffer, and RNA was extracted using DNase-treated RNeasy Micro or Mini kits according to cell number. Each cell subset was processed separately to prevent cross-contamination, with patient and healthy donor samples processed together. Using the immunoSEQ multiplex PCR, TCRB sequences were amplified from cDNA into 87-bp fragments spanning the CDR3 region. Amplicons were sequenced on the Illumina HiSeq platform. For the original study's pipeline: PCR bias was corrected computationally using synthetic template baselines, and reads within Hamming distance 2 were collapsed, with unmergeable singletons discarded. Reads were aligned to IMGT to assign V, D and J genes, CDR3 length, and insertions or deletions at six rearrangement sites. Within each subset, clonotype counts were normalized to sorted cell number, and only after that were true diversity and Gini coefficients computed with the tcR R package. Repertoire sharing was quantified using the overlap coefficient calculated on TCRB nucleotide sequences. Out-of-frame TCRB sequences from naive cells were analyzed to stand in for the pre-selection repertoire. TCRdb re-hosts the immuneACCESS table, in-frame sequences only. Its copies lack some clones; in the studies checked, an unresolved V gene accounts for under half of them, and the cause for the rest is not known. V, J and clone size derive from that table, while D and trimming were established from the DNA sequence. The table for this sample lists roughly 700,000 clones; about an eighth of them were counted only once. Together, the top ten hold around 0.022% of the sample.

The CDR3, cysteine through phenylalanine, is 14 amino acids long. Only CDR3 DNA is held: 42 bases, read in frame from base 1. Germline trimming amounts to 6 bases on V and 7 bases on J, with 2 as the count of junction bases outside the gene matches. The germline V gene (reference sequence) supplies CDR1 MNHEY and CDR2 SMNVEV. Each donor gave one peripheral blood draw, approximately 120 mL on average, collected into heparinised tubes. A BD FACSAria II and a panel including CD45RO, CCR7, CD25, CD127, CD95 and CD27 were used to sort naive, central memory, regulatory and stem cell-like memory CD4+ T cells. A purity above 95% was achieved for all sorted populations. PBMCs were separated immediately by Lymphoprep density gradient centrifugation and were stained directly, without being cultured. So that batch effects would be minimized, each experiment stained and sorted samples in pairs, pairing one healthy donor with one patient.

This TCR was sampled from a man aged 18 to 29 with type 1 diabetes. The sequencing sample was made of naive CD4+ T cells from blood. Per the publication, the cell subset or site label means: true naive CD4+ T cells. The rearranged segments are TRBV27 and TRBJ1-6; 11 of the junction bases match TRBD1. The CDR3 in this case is CASSRDRGNSPLHF. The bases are TGTGCCAGCAGCCGGGACAGGGGGAATTCACCCCTCCACTTT.